The clone carrying this T cell receptor beta chain was seen only a few times. Antigen specificity is unknown. CDR3 size: 16 residues. V lost 5 bases to trimming and J lost 1 base; unmatched junction nucleotides: 6. Germline V CDR1 and CDR2: SGHTA, FQGNSA. This entry belongs to a study of early T cells in non-severe SARS-CoV-2 infection. Study-wide context: The study sequenced bulk RNA from unsorted whole blood, with chains unpaired.

The protocol attached unique molecular identifiers to individual cDNA molecules. TCRdb re-analysed the 5' RACE reads in MiXCR, keeping a single row per CDR3 protein. The table has tens of thousands of distinct CDR3 sequences, about a tenth seen once. Study outcomes and limitations: Missing private and CD4 specificities, VDJdb matching favored anti-spike CD8 responses.

The sequencing here drew on whole blood, taken at baseline. The sequence came from an adult who was a healthcare worker with PCR-confirmed SARS-CoV-2 infection or an uninfected control (not recorded which). The chain carries TRBV7-2 and TRBJ2-4, with 9 bases matching TRBD1. The CDR3 protein is CASSPRTGEAKNIQYF. For the CDR3, the DNA is TGTGCCAGCAGCCCCCGGACAGGGGAGGCCAAAAACATTCAGTACTTC. Supplemented by reference TRBV7-2 and TRBJ2-4, the full variable domain reads GAGVSQSPSNKVTEKGKDVELRCDPISGHTALYWYRQSLGQGLEFLIYFQGNSAPDKSGLPSDRFSAERTGGSVSTLTIQRTQQEDSAVYLCASSPRTGEAKNIQYFGAGTRLSVL.